This TCR beta chain is drawn from a study of shared clonotypes between healthy human individuals. Only in-frame clones appear in the TCRdb table, and some are missing; sequencing was by immunoSEQ multiplex PCR. This sample has some 1 million clones, with approximately 70% found just once. With V trimmed by 6 bases and J by 3 bases, 3 bases remained unmatched. The CDR3 is 13 amino acids. The germline gives CDR1 MNHEY, CDR2 SVGAGI. The chain couples TRBV6-5 to TRBJ2-3; the match to TRBD2 covers 7 bases. The source material was memory CD4+ T cells sorted from blood. This sample's subset: CD45RA-negative fraction. This clonotype was sampled from a young man in good health. The CDR3 sequence: CASSRRGTDTQYF. The CDR3 DNA follows: TGTGCCAGCAGCCGGCGGGGGACAGATACGCAGTATTTT.